Below, one T cell receptor beta chain is given with its context. Its recognized antigen is unknown. No quality values exist for individual bases; no much larger clone is one base distant. The data originate from a study of cytomegalovirus exposure and HLA in healthy donors (dated by TCRdb to about 2017). About the investigation overall: According to an earlier analysis of several hundred of the donors, some 170 million T cells yielded approximately 120 million unique TCR beta sequences and about 280 Gb of sequence data. Roughly 300 gigabases of sequencing data and roughly 81 million unique TCR sequences made up an early release that covered about 640 HLA-typed donors. The genetic ancestry cluster associated with self-reported Caucasian donors included around 76% of the approximately 410 genotyped donors. The study was designed to test whether signatures of past pathogen exposure could be identified by cataloging public T cell receptors. The study profiled the T cell repertoires of under 700 subjects by immunosequencing and related them to cytomegalovirus serostatus. In addition to the first cohort of hundreds of subjects, a separate validation cohort of approximately 130 different subjects was used. High-throughput TCR immunosequencing, statistical association of individual TCRs with disease status, and machine learning were combined to predict cytomegalovirus infection status. A later analysis re-examined previously published TCR beta repertoires from 600 to 700 donors and added high-resolution HLA genotyping to investigate patterns of TCR occurrence. Rather than using new phenotypic data, the later analysis identified candidate immune exposures from TCR beta sequences and from how often those sequences occurred across donors. An earlier analysis of fewer than 750 of the donors used high-throughput TCR beta sequencing to judge whether each TCR beta V gene segment behaved as functional or pseudogenic. Donor age, sex, ethnicity and CMV serostatus were compiled alongside the repertoire data. A later genetic analysis took genome-wide SNP genotypes for about 55% of the 666 donors and used that subset as a discovery cohort. All discovery cohort repertoires had been generated on a single sequencing platform. HLA typing covered class I and class II loci at four-digit resolution. The number of donors typed differed by locus, with about 629-630 for A, B, C, DRB1 and DQB1, around 560 for DQA1, under 610 for DPA1, and around 450 for DPB1. Because of strong linkage in the cohort, 5 or 6 DR-DQ haplotypes were treated as single units for association and clustering. Among almost 400 genotyped donors of the cohort, an average of 235,054 unique TCR beta nucleotide sequences were sequenced per donor, roughly 20% of them non-productive. The paper's findings and limits, for the study overall: The authors suggested that the approach could potentially be generalized to other disease states and immunological phenotypes. An earlier analysis of around 540 of the donors showed that most TCR beta V segments appeared in productive rearrangements either about 87% or about 30% of the time, which broadly matched IMGT annotations. V-gene and J-gene trimming of TCR beta chains was associated with a missense DCLRE1C variant in a later genetic analysis, and the association was replicated in an independent cohort. In the study, around 150 TCR beta chains were listed as associated with cytomegalovirus. Linkage disequilibrium might explain the correlated functional status among segregating V segments, but an unknown experimental factor could not be ruled out. A few of the identified cytomegalovirus-associated TCR beta chains were confirmed in vitro to be specific for cytomegalovirus antigens. The 87-base-pair reads could not distinguish some IMGT-functional V segments, including TRBV6-2 and TRBV6-3, so those segments were excluded. Most CMV-associated TCR beta chains appeared to be HLA-restricted in a later analysis, and the HLA associations seemed to be driven largely by CMV exposure. According to a later genetic analysis, donors in an Asian-associated ancestry cluster had fewer N-insertions in productive TCRs than the roughly 700-donor mean. HLA typing was unavailable for some donors at each locus, so association tests used only the typed subset. A further reported finding was that TCR beta sequences accurately predicted the HLA-A and HLA-B alleles for most subjects in the first cohort. Across donors, most TCR sequences were observed very rarely, whereas some public TCRs were present in many individuals. The earlier analysis of some 540 of the donors excluded some 15 rarely observed V segments, including chromosome 9 orphons, because counts were too low. Presence/absence analyses assumed roughly uniform sequencing depth across donors, an assumption that may not hold. A later analysis reported that several top co-occurrence clusters appeared linked to parvovirus B19, influenza, CMV and Epstein-Barr virus. A cluster of highly shared sequence variants was judged likely to represent a technical artifact of the sequencing pipeline. The classifier was reported to diagnose cytomegalovirus status with high specificity and sensitivity in both the original and validation cohorts. In a later analysis, HLA-associated TCR beta chains were found to be more clonally expanded and to have lower generation probabilities than equally common non-associated chains. In a later analysis, TCR association rates were found to vary across HLA loci, with the most associated TCRs seen for DRB1 alleles and the fewest for HLA-C alleles. Assigning TCR associations to individual alleles was difficult when HLA alleles, especially DR and DQ, strongly co-occurred. This cohort had only TCR beta chains sequenced, and the lack of alpha or paired-chain data limited which features could be detected. For the cohort, immune exposure information was limited to CMV serostatus. A later analysis associated 15,000 to 20,000 TCR beta sequences with specific HLA alleles at a false discovery rate of 0.05.

The cohort comprised around 700 healthy bone marrow donors. Cohort members were all nominally healthy when sampled, although unrecorded immune exposures were likely present. The donor tested CMV seronegative and was one of the 352 seronegative cohort members. Every donor gave a peripheral blood sample, and the peripheral blood mononuclear cells from that sample were used for TCR beta sequencing. The Qiagen DNeasy Blood Extraction Kit was used to extract genomic DNA from the blood cell samples. Reading the germline V gene (reference sequence) gives CDR1 GTSNPN and CDR2 SVGIG. Measured from the cysteine to the phenylalanine, the CDR3 is 15 residues long. Here the CDR3 DNA is all that survives: 45 bases in frame from base 1. V and J are truncated by 2 bases and 2 bases respectively, leaving an intervening sequence of 13 bases. Libraries were constructed by the immunoSEQ multiplex PCR assay. The multiplex PCR relied on a mix of 60 forward primers for TCR Vbeta segments and 13 reverse primers for TCR Jbeta segments. The CDR3 region of rearranged TCR beta genes was amplified from genomic DNA by a multiplex PCR assay. On the Illumina HiSeq System, the amplified TCR beta libraries were sequenced as 87-base-pair reads. Per the source publication's procedure: A later analysis counted about 80 million unique TCR beta chains across the 550 to 750 repertoires, and around 9.9 million of these chains were shared by at least two donors. Raw reads were error-corrected and collapsed into unique sequences with a nearest-neighbor algorithm that merged closely related sequences to remove PCR and sequencing errors. To assign V, D and J gene segments, CDR3 sequences were aligned to IMGT reference sequences. For a sequence to be retained, a match of at least six nucleotides was required to both a V gene segment and a J gene segment. A rearrangement was called productive if the CDR3 had no stop codons and remained in frame with V and J, and every other rearrangement was called non-productive. CDR3 was defined by IMGT convention, running from the second conserved V-encoded cysteine to the conserved J-encoded phenylalanine. The earlier analysis of fewer than 700 of the donors excluded sequences that lacked an unambiguous match to a single V gene segment. In an earlier analysis of approximately 550 of the donors, V segments were called functional above 56.7% productive rearrangements and were called segregating when the between-donor standard deviation exceeded 5%. A statistical classification framework was developed to diagnose cytomegalovirus status using the catalog of TCR beta chain sequences. A later analysis assigned V and J genes by comparing TCR nucleotide sequences with IMGT/GENE-DB human TR gene sequences. In a later analysis, CDR3 sequences and most-parsimonious VDJ recombination scenarios were assigned using the TCRdist pipeline. In a later analysis, each TCR beta chain was defined by its CDR3 amino acid sequence together with its V-gene family, and reads lacking a unique V-gene family were excluded. In a later analysis, several hundred highly shared, low-generation-probability nucleotide sequences were removed to address suspected cross-contamination and a sequencing artifact. A later analysis calculated a clonal expansion index for each public chain from normalized within-repertoire ranks of inferred template counts. Generation probabilities in a later analysis came from a VDJ recombination model fitted to out-of-frame rearrangements, and those results were checked against IGoR. A later analysis scored TCR-TCR, TCR-HLA and TCR-CMV co-occurrence with hypergeometric tests, applying a repertoire-size bias correction to TCR pairs. To estimate false discovery rates, a later analysis permuted the HLA or CMV assignments 20 times. In a later analysis, co-occurring TCRs were grouped using DBSCAN, with TCRdist sequence similarity added in when clustering inside HLA-allele-positive subsets. Repertoires with fewer than 30,000 or more than 120,000 public chains, plus five repertoires with anomalous nucleotide sharing, were excluded from co-occurrence clustering. TCRdb limited this immuneACCESS table to in-frame rearrangements with V and J called. A share of clones is missing; checked studies link under half to unresolved V genes, and the rest is unexplained. Clone size and V and J calls were adopted from that table, with D and trimming inferred from the DNA. This sample has fewer than 250,000 clones in its table, and approximately 79% of those were observed once. Around 1.7% of the sample belongs to the ten largest clones.

The sequence came from a man younger than 35 in good health and CMV-seronegative. The source material was PBMCs. Recombination joined TRBV30 with TRBJ1-3; no D gene is confidently identified. The CDR3 protein is CAWSPQVHTGNTIYF. The DNA sequence is given as TGTGCCTGGAGTCCCCAGGTCCACACTGGAAACACCATATATTTT.